This T cell receptor beta chain was recovered during a study of cytomegalovirus exposure and HLA in healthy donors. Study-level results: In most subjects, TCR beta sequences reportedly gave accurate predictions of HLA-A and HLA-B alleles.

On this clone itself: Its antigen remains unidentified.

These donors, healthy bone marrow donors, were studied. The CDR3 runs to 16 residues. The germline V gene encodes CDR1 SGHNT and CDR2 YENEEA. V trimming: 0 bases; J trimming: 8 bases; junction bases outside the gene matches: 8. The PCR had 60 Vbeta and 13 Jbeta primers. Original methodology: In a later analysis, of about 80 million unique beta chains, roughly 11 million appeared in at least two donors. TCRdb's table, derived via immunoSEQ multiplex PCR, lists solely in-frame clones and lacks some. V, J and clone size were drawn from that table, and D and trimming were deduced from the DNA. The repertoire holds 110,000 to 150,000 clones, with roughly 80% as singletons.

The clonotype originates from a middle-aged woman in good health and CMV-seronegative. The gene calls are TRBV11-3 and TRBJ2-1; 9 nucleotides line up with TRBD2. Sequencing was carried out using PBMCs. The CDR3 DNA sequence: TGTGCCAGCAGCTTAGATGGGCGGGAGGGCTTGGATGAGCAGTTCTTC. This sequence encodes CASSLDGREGLDEQFF.